Listed here are 17 T cell receptor beta chains from one sample, sequenced in a study of T-cell reconstitution after alpha-beta-depleted transplantation in children. TCRbeta library construction was performed incorporating unique molecular identifiers. One entry per CDR3 protein results from TCRdb running MiXCR on the PCR reads. Among a few hundred thousand distinct CDR3 sequences listed, 10% to 13% were seen once. The sequences come from PBMCs from the stem cell graft donor, collected from the stem cell graft. All receptors derive from a human donor who donated a stem cell graft to a child with acute lymphoblastic leukemia.

The chain has TRBV5-1 and TRBJ1-5, with 7 bases that match TRBD1. CDR3 length: 14 amino acids. From germline, CDR1 is SGHRS and CDR2 YFSETQ. With V trimmed by 4 bases and J by 5 bases, 6 bases remained unmatched. The CDR3 sequence: CASSPGTEDQPQHF. Written as DNA, the CDR3 is TGCGCCAGCAGCCCTGGGACAGAGGATCAGCCCCAGCATTTT.

The table lists this clonotype with a few counts. This chain links TRBV7-9 with TRBJ2-7, with D unresolved. This CDR3 comprises 12 residues. Trimming left V 4 bases short and J 2 bases short, with 6 bases between. Looked up from germline, CDR1 is SEHNR and CDR2 is FQNEAQ (reference sequence). CDR3 protein: CASSSITYEQYF. The CDR3 DNA reads as TGTGCCAGCAGCTCGATTACCTACGAGCAGTACTTC. Combining the CDR3 with reference TRBV7-9 and TRBJ2-7 gives the whole variable domain DTGVSQNPRHKITKRGQNVTFRCDPISEHNRLYWYRQTLGQGPEFLTYFQNEAQLEKSRLLSDRFSAERPKGSFSTLEIQRTEQGDSAMYLCASSSITYEQYFGPGTRLTVT.

This sequence joins TRBV13 and TRBJ2-7, with D perhaps assigned TRBD1 or TRBD2 (6 bases each). The germline V gene has CDR1 PRHDT and CDR2 FYEKMQ (reference sequence). The CDR3 spans 14 residues. V lost 3 bases to trimming and J lost 4 bases, with 13 bases between them. The CDR3 here is CASSLGGDLYEQYF. DNA for the CDR3: TGTGCCAGCAGCTTGGGGGGCGATTTATACGAGCAGTACTTC. The full variable domain, with the rest looked up from reference TRBV13 and TRBJ2-7, is AAGVIQSPRHLIKEKRETATLKCYPIPRHDTVYWYQQGPGQDPQFLISFYEKMQSDKGSIPDRFSAQQFSDYHSELNMSSLELGDSALYFCASSLGGDLYEQYFGPGTRLTVT.

This clonotype was seen more than once but under ten times. This chain uses TRBV18 with TRBJ2-2, with D tentatively TRBD2 (5 bases). This CDR3 region has 15 residues. V was trimmed by 2 bases and J by 5 bases, leaving 12 bases between them. Germline values: CDR1 KGHSH, CDR2 LQKENI. CDR3 loop: CASSPTNPGTGELFF. The CDR3 bases are TGTGCCAGCTCACCAACAAATCCGGGAACCGGGGAGCTGTTTTTT.

This clonotype came up many times. V and J are TRBV7-2 and TRBJ1-5; 8 positions agree with TRBD1. The CDR3 sequence is 15 residues long. The ends lost 5 bases at V and 4 bases at J; junction bases unmatched: 7. Germline CDR1 and CDR2: SGHTA and FQGNSA. The CDR3 nucleotides are TGTGCCAGCAGCCTACGGACAGGGCAGAATCAGCCCCAGCATTTT. Translation: CASSLRTGQNQPQHF.

Worth noting for this clonotype: A read error may explain this, as a much larger clone is one base away. This chain joins TRBV29-1 and TRBJ2-3, with D perhaps matching TRBD1 (5 bases). Germline V gene data show CDR1 as SQVTM and CDR2 as ANQGSEA. CDR3 length: 13 amino acids. The CDR3 nucleotides read TGCAGCGTTAGTATGGCTGGGGCGGATACGCGGTATTTT. This codes for CSVSMAGADTRYF.

In this sample, this clonotype turned up a few times. The V call is TRBV7-2, the J call TRBJ1-2; D is possibly TRBD1 (6 bases). Trimming pared 2 bases from V and 2 bases from J, leaving 12 bases between. The length of the CDR3 is 15 residues. Germline values: CDR1 SGHTA, CDR2 FQGNSA. This chain's CDR3 is CASSLPGAPNYGYTF. The CDR3 DNA sequence: TGTGCCAGCAGCTTACCGGGGGCGCCGAACTATGGCTACACCTTC.

The chain is built from TRBV15 and TRBJ2-3, with D possibly TRBD2 on 5 matching bases. Trimming cost V 5 bases and J 7 bases, with 10 bases left between them. CDR3 length: 12 amino acids. Germline V gene data show CDR1 as LNHNV and CDR2 as YYDKDF (reference sequence). The CDR3 DNA follows: TGTGCCACCAGCGCCCCCGGGAATACGCAGTATTTT. Its translation is CATSAPGNTQYF.

This clonotype was detected only a few times. This chain uses TRBV7-3 with TRBJ2-1; 14 bases match TRBD2. V trimming: 5 bases; J trimming: 10 bases; junction bases outside the gene matches: 13. This CDR3 comprises 17 residues. CDR1 is SGHTA, CDR2 FQGTGA, per germline. The CDR3 loop is CASSLGTSGSLRREQFF. DNA of the CDR3: TGTGCCAGCAGCCTGGGGACTAGCGGGAGTCTTCGACGCGAGCAGTTCTTC.

The V and J genes are TRBV7-9 and TRBJ2-2, with unresolved D. Germline V gene data show CDR1 as SEHNR and CDR2 as FQNEAQ (reference sequence). This CDR3 contains 13 residues. The V end lost 6 bases, the J end lost 0 bases, and 5 bases lay between the germline ends. In DNA form, the CDR3 reads TGTGCCAGCAGAACTACGAACACCGGGGAGCTGTTTTTT. Encoded protein: CASRTTNTGELFF.

This chain joins TRBV5-4 and TRBJ2-7; no firm D call. V was clipped by 4 bases and J by 2 bases, with 19 bases between them. The germline V gene has CDR1 SGHNT and CDR2 YYREEE (reference sequence). CDR3 length equals 16 residues. In DNA form, the CDR3 reads TGTGCCAGCAGCCTTGGACCCATAGGGTTAACCTACGAGCAGTACTTC. This encodes CASSLGPIGLTYEQYF.

This clonotype has more than one count but fewer than ten. This chain connects TRBV6-5 to TRBJ2-7, with D maybe TRBD2 (6 bases). Per germline, CDR1 MNHEY and CDR2 SVGAGI. V lost 0 bases and J lost 3, with 9 bases in between. CDR3 length equals 14 residues. DNA of the CDR3: TGTGCCAGCAGTTACTCGGATAGCGGCTACGAGCAGTACTTC. Translating gives CASSYSDSGYEQYF.

The chain links TRBV20-1 to TRBJ2-2, with D possibly called TRBD1 or TRBD2 (5 bases each). Germline assignment: CDR1 DFQATT and CDR2 SNEGSKA (reference sequence). Trimming shortened V by 3 bases and J by 3 bases, and 11 bases separated the two germline ends. The CDR3 is 14 amino acids. The CDR3: CSARDLGHTGELFF. CDR3 nucleotides: TGCAGTGCTAGGGATTTGGGACACACCGGGGAGCTGTTTTTT.

This chain uses TRBV29-1 with TRBJ2-1; 10 positions agree with TRBD2. CDR1 SQVTM and CDR2 ANQGSEA come from the germline V gene. V gave up 3 bases and J gave up 2 bases; unmatched junction bases: 1. This CDR3 is 14 amino acids long. The chain's CDR3 is CSVDLAGAYNEQFF. As DNA, the CDR3 is TGCAGCGTTGATCTAGCGGGAGCCTACAATGAGCAGTTCTTC.

This clonotype was counted only a few times. The chain carries TRBV11-2 and TRBJ1-2, with a weak D call TRBD1 (5 bases). Germline assignment: CDR1 SGHAT and CDR2 FQNNGV. V lost 5 bases, J lost 8 bases, and 30 bases lay in between. CDR3 length: 18 amino acids. This CDR3 is CASSPIGGQGGLVGGYTF. DNA of the CDR3: TGTGCCAGCAGCCCGATAGGAGGGCAGGGAGGGCTCGTGGGGGGCTACACCTTC.

This clonotype was seen a handful of times. The chain employs TRBV27 and TRBJ2-1, with TRBD2 identical over 8 bases. The V and J ends lost 8 bases and 0 bases, in that order; junction bases with no gene match: 9. CDR1 and CDR2 (germline): MNHEY, SMNVEV (reference sequence). CDR3 length: 16 amino acids. CDR3 nucleotides: TGTGCCAGCCGCCTCGGGGGGGCGGACTCCTACAATGAGCAGTTCTTC. Encoded protein: CASRLGGADSYNEQFF.

The V and J genes are TRBV19 and TRBJ1-1, with 10 nucleotides matching TRBD1. The CDR3 runs 17 residues. V lost 3 bases, J lost 1 base, and 8 bases stayed unmatched. Looked up from germline, CDR1 is LNHDA and CDR2 is SQIVND (reference sequence). The CDR3 sequence is CASSMEGQGFGNTEAFF. CDR3 coding DNA: TGTGCCAGTAGTATGGAGGGACAGGGGTTTGGGAACACTGAAGCTTTCTTT.